The sample holds a few counts of the clone carrying this T cell receptor beta chain. The sample originates from a study of blood T cell repertoires in COVID-19. Study-wide context: The study drew acute and convalescent COVID-19 samples from the United States, Italy and Spain.

CDR3 length: 15 amino acids. The germline V gene has CDR1 KGHSH and CDR2 LQKENI. Unmatched junction bases numbered 5, after V lost 6 bases and J lost 0 bases. In the original analysis: Estimation of nucleated cell counts relied on the amplification of reference gene primers. Here immunoSEQ multiplex PCR was the method, and the copy in TCRdb shows in-frame clones only, minus some. The D gene and trimming were derived from the DNA, and the V and J assignments and clone size from that table. Of some 97,000 clones in the sample, approximately 84% are singletons; the top ten hold over 7%. The TCR was taken from a young man in a cohort sampled during active COVID-19. The sequenced sample consisted of peripheral blood. V and J are TRBV18 and TRBJ1-5; 7 bases agree with TRBD1. The CDR3 protein is CASSRGQVSNQPQHF. The DNA of the CDR3 is TGTGCCAGCTCCCGCGGACAGGTTAGCAATCAGCCCCAGCATTTT.